One sample yielded the 20 T cell receptor beta chains listed below, sequenced in a study of blood T cells in healthy people across ages. A sample-barcoded 5' primer and a J-beta primer mix were used in a second PCR of roughly 7 to 11 cycles. Each CDR3 protein gets one entry after TCRdb re-called the 5' RACE reads with MiXCR. Of 1.5 million to 1.8 million distinct CDR3 sequences listed, 35% to 45% are singletons. Sequencing was performed on blood. Receptors were obtained from a young woman in good health.

The genes are TRBV29-1 and TRBJ1-1, with a weak D call TRBD1 (6 bases). Germline assignment: CDR1 SQVTM and CDR2 ANQGSEA. Deletions cut 6 bases from V and 6 bases from J, with 20 bases between. The CDR3 covers 14 residues. The CDR3 spells CSVGGLSDTAEAFF. The CDR3 DNA is TGCAGCGTAGGGGGGCTCTCGGACACTGCTGAAGCTTTCTTT.

This sequence joins TRBV28 and TRBJ2-1; TRBD1 aligns across 9 bases. Germline trimming cut 6 bases from V and 3 bases from J; bases unmatched to any gene: 9. Germline assignment: CDR1 MDHEN and CDR2 SYDVKM. The length of the CDR3 is 16 residues. The CDR3 loop reads CASSQVGQGFYNEQFF. The CDR3 DNA reads as TGTGCCAGCAGCCAGGTGGGACAGGGATTCTACAATGAGCAGTTCTTC.

A few counts support this clonotype. The CDR3 nucleotides read TGTGCCAGCAGTGACGCGGCGGGGTCTAATGAGCAGTTCTTC. It is translated as CASSDAAGSNEQFF. The V and J genes are TRBV6-4 and TRBJ2-1; possibly TRBD2 for D (6 bases). V lost 2 bases and J 7 bases, leaving 12 bases between the germline ends. This CDR3 is 14 amino acids long. Germline CDR1 is MRHNA and CDR2 is SNTAGT.

This chain links TRBV29-1 with TRBJ2-1; 11 bases line up with TRBD2. The CDR3 totals 14 residues. V lost 4 bases and J lost 9; bases outside the gene matches: 8. From germline, CDR1 is SQVTM and CDR2 ANQGSEA. The CDR3 loop reads CSVVSGRALGEQFF. The CDR3 nucleotides read TGCAGCGTTGTTAGCGGGAGGGCCTTGGGTGAGCAGTTCTTC.

V usage is TRBV21-1 and J usage is TRBJ2-1; TRBD1, the table's D call, was not compared with the DNA. TRBV21-1 is shown as a pseudogene. The CDR3 spans 18 residues. CDR3: CASSKEGGAGCSYNEQFF. The CDR3 nucleotides are TGTGCCAGCAGCAAAGAAGGGGGAGCCGGTTGCTCCTACAATGAGCAGTTCTTC.

This rearrangement joins TRBV12-3 or TRBV12-4 to TRBJ2-2; D is possibly TRBD2 (6 bases). The CDR3 covers 16 residues. Trimming left V 4 bases short and J 0 bases short, with 12 bases between. In DNA, the CDR3 is TGTGCCAGCAGTTGGGGACTGGCAGCGAACACCGGGGAGCTGTTTTTT. It specifies CASSWGLAANTGELFF.

The V and J genes are TRBV15 and TRBJ2-5; D may be TRBD2 (6 bases). In germline, CDR1 is LNHNV, CDR2 YYDKDF (reference sequence). V was shortened by 3 bases and J by 11 bases, with 19 bases between the two germline ends. CDR3 length: 14 residues. The CDR3 spells CATSSNPSGTDQYF. CDR3 coding DNA: TGTGCCACCAGCAGCAACCCTTCCGGGACTGATCAGTACTTC.

The chain carries TRBV5-1 and TRBJ2-7; 8 nucleotides agree with TRBD1. The CDR3 contains 17 residues. Germline CDR1 is SGHRS and CDR2 is YFSETQ. With 2 bases clipped from V and 3 bases from J, the junction kept 13 bases outside the gene matches. CDR3 amino acids: CASSFGDGDRSFYEQYF. CDR3 sequence (DNA): TGCGCCAGCAGCTTTGGAGATGGGGACAGGAGCTTCTACGAGCAGTACTTC.

The gene calls are TRBV7-9 and TRBJ1-2, with D perhaps TRBD1 (5 bases). This CDR3 comprises 14 residues. The V end was cut by 5 bases, the J end by 4 bases, with 14 bases between. The germline V gene has CDR1 SEHNR and CDR2 FQNEAQ (reference sequence). The CDR3 nucleotides read TGTGCCAGCAGCAAGGGAGGGGATTTCTATGGCTACACCTTC. As protein: CASSKGGDFYGYTF.

The chain recombines TRBV6-6 with TRBJ2-1; D gene uncertain. Germline V lookup: CDR1 MNHNY, CDR2 SVGAGI (reference sequence). The CDR3 has 12 residues. V was shortened by 8 bases and J by 7 bases, with 12 bases between the two germline ends. CDR3 amino acids: CASSQAPNEQFF. CDR3 in DNA: TGTGCCAGCTCCCAGGCCCCTAATGAGCAGTTCTTC.

At least ten counts were recorded for this clonotype. The chain carries TRBV2 and TRBJ2-3, with D possibly called TRBD1 or TRBD2 (5 bases each). Germline-derived CDR1 and CDR2 are SNHLY and FYNNEI. V was clipped by 6 bases and J by 1 base, with 14 bases between them. The CDR3 runs to 15 residues. CDR3 in DNA: TGTGCCAGCAGCCTACAAATGGGGGGCACAGATACGCAGTATTTT. It yields the protein CASSLQMGGTDTQYF.

As to this clonotype: This sequence may be a read error, since a much larger clone differs from it by one base. The rearrangement uses TRBV27 and TRBJ2-1, with no clear D. The J call may be incorrect, as the DNA end agrees better with TRBJ2-7. The CDR3 has 15 amino acids. In germline, CDR1 is MNHEY, CDR2 SMNVEV (reference sequence). CDR3 nucleotides: TGTGCCAGCAGTTTATCGATTTACTCCTACAATGAGCAGTACTTC. Protein product: CASSLSIYSYNEQYF.

The chain recombines TRBV20-1 with TRBJ2-3, with 7 bases identical to TRBD2. V lost 5 bases to trimming and J lost 3 bases; unmatched junction nucleotides: 8. The germline V gene has CDR1 DFQATT and CDR2 SNEGSKA (reference sequence). The CDR3 loop spans 14 amino acids. The CDR3 loop reads CSAQRRGVTDTQYF. The CDR3 bases are TGCAGTGCTCAGCGTCGGGGGGTGACAGATACGCAGTATTTT.

The CDR3 loop reads CASSGDRGRNGYTF. The CDR3 bases are TGTGCCAGCAGCGGGGACAGGGGGAGAAATGGCTACACCTTC. J is TRBJ1-2 and V is TRBV7-2; 11 bases are shared with TRBD1. The CDR3 is 14 residues long. Looked up from germline, CDR1 is SGHTA and CDR2 is FQGNSA. The V and J ends lost 5 bases and 6 bases, in that order; junction bases with no gene match: 5.

V gene TRBV6-2 or TRBV6-3 combines with J gene TRBJ1-5; no clear D gene. V gave up 2 bases and J gave up 3 bases, with 11 bases separating them. The CDR3 totals 15 residues. Germline CDR1 is MNHEY and CDR2 is SVGEGT. The CDR3 DNA reads as TGTGCCAGCAGTTACCTAACCCTGAACAATCAGCCCCAGCATTTT. Protein product: CASSYLTLNNQPQHF.

This clonotype was recorded a few times. This chain uses TRBV11-2 with TRBJ1-1, with TRBD1 as a possible D gene (5 bases). Per germline, CDR1 SGHAT and CDR2 FQNNGV. Deletions cut 0 bases from V and 1 base from J, with 9 bases between. CDR3 length: 15 amino acids. For the CDR3, the DNA is TGTGCCAGCAGCTTAGAGTCCGGACAGAACACTGAAGCTTTCTTT. It encodes CASSLESGQNTEAFF.

This chain uses TRBV10-3 with TRBJ2-2; 7 bases align to TRBD1. V lost 6 bases, J lost 0 bases, and 19 bases stayed unmatched. CDR1 is ENHRY and CDR2 is SYGVKD in the germline V gene. This CDR3 has 20 residues. Here the CDR3 DNA reads TGTGCCATCAGCTCCCAGCACAGGGGCACGAAGTTAACGAACACCGGGGAGCTGTTTTTT. It is translated as CAISSQHRGTKLTNTGELFF.

A few counts support this clonotype. V and J are TRBV6-2 or TRBV6-3 and TRBJ2-7; 10 bases match TRBD2. Trimming took 2 bases from V and 7 from J; bases not matched to a gene: 2. The CDR3 length is 13 residues. Germline assignment: CDR1 MNHEY and CDR2 SVGEGT. The CDR3 sequence: CASSYRTSGEQYF. CDR3 nucleotide sequence: TGTGCCAGCAGTTACCGGACTAGCGGAGAGCAGTACTTC.

This clonotype was picked up a small number of times. This chain uses TRBV12-3 or TRBV12-4 with TRBJ1-3, with D unclear. This CDR3 is built from 14 residues. V was trimmed by 3 bases and J by 4 bases, leaving 10 bases between them. The CDR3: CASSFEAYGNTIYF. The CDR3 coding sequence is TGTGCCAGCAGTTTTGAGGCTTACGGAAACACCATATATTTT.

This sequence joins TRBV18 and TRBJ1-2; possible D gene TRBD1, 6 bases. The CDR3 totals 15 residues. Trimming pared 3 bases from V and 4 bases from J, leaving 15 bases between. Germline lookup yields CDR1 KGHSH and CDR2 LQKENI. The CDR3 is CASSPVQGAGYGYTF. In DNA, the CDR3 is TGTGCCAGCTCACCGGTACAGGGAGCGGGCTATGGCTACACCTTC.